This entry describes one T cell receptor beta chain. What it binds is not known. The data stem from a study of cytomegalovirus exposure and HLA in healthy donors. Here immunoSEQ multiplex PCR was the method, and the copy in TCRdb shows in-frame clones only, minus some. The sample carries some 49,000 clones, around 94% recorded once. General study points: Subsequent analysis of the approximately 110 validation repertoires found a tendency for first-cohort TCR clusters to co-occur.

The CDR3 contains 18 residues. Trimming left V 3 bases short and J 3 bases short, with 23 bases between. Germline loops: CDR1 SGHAT, CDR2 FQNNGV. This clonotype originated in a young man in good health and CMV-seronegative. This chain connects TRBV11-2 to TRBJ1-1; a possible D gene is TRBD1 (6 bases). Sequences were obtained from PBMCs. The CDR3 nucleotides are TGTGCCAGCAGCTTTAGGGGAGGGGGGCTCCCTCGGGACACTGAAGCTTTCTTT. It encodes CASSFRGGGLPRDTEAFF. Together with reference TRBV11-2 and TRBJ1-1, the CDR3 gives the full variable domain: EAGVAQSPRYKIIEKRQSVAFWCNPISGHATLYWYQQILGQGPKLLIQFQNNGVVDDSQLPKDRFSAERLKGVDSTLKIQPAKLEDSAVYLCASSFRGGGLPRDTEAFFGQGTRLTVV.